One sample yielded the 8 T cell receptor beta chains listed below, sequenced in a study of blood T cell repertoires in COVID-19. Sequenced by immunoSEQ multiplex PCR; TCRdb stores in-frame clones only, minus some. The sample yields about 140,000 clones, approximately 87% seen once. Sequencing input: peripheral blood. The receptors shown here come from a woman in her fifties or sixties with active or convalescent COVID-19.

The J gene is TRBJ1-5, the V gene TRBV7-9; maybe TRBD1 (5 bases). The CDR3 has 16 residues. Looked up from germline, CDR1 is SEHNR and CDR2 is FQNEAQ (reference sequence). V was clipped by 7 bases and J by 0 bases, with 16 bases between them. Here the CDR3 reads CASTVGQGGSNQPQHF. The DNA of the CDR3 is TGTGCCAGCACCGTCGGCCAGGGAGGTAGCAATCAGCCCCAGCATTTT.

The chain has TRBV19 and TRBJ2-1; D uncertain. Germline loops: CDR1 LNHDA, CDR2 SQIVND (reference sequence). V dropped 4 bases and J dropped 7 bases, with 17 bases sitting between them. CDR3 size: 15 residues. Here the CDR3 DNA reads TGTGCCAGTAGTACCCCGGAGTTTAATAATAATGAGCAGTTCTTC. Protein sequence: CASSTPEFNNNEQFF.

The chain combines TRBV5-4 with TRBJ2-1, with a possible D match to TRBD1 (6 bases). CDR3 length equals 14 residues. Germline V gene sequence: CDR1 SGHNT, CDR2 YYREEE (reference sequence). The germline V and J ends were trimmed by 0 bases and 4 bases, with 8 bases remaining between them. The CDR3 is CASSLGDTYNEQFF. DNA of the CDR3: TGTGCCAGCAGCTTGGGGGACACTTACAATGAGCAGTTCTTC.

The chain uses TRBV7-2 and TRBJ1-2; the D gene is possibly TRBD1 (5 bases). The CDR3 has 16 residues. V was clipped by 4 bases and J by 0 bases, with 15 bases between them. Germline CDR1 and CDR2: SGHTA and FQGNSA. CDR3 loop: CASSSLKGRANYGYTF. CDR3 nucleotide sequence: TGTGCCAGCAGCTCCTTGAAGGGGCGAGCTAACTATGGCTACACCTTC.

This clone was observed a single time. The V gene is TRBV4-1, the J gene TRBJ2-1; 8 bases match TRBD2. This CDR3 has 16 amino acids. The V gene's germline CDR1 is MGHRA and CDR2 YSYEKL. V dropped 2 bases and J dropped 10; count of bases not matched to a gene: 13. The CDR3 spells CASSQLGLAGVREQFF. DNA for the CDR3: TGCGCCAGCAGCCAACTTGGGCTAGCGGGTGTCCGGGAGCAGTTCTTC.

The DNA for the CDR3 is TGTGCCAGCAGCCAAGGCCTAGCGGGCCGGTCGGGGCAGTTCTTC. Translated, it gives CASSQGLAGRSGQFF. The chain joins TRBV14 to TRBJ2-1; TRBD2 matches at 8 bases. After removal of 1 base from V and 12 bases from J, the junction contained 11 bases not matched to a gene. The germline CDR1 and CDR2 sequences are SGHDN and FVKESK. This CDR3 is 15 amino acids long.

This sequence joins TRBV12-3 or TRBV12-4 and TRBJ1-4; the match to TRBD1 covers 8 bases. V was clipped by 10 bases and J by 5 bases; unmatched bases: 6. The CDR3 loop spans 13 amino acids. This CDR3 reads CATCRDRNEKLFF. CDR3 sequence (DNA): TGTGCCACCTGCCGGGACAGGAATGAAAAACTGTTTTTT.

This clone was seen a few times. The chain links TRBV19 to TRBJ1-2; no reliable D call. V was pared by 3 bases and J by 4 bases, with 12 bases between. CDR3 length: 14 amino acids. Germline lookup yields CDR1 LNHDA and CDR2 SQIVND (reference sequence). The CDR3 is CASSIEDWVYGYTF. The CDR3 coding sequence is TGTGCCAGTAGTATTGAGGACTGGGTCTATGGCTACACCTTC. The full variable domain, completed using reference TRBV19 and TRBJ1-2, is DGGITQSPKYLFRKEGQNVTLSCEQNLNHDAMYWYRQDPGQGLRLIYYSQIVNDFQKGDIAEGYSVSREKKESFPLTVTSAQKNPTAFYLCASSIEDWVYGYTFGSGTRLTVV.